The 5 T cell receptor beta chains reported below all come from one sample, sequenced in a study of blood T cell repertoires in COVID-19. Data came from immunoSEQ multiplex PCR; TCRdb stores just in-frame clones and leaves some out. The sample lists some 140,000 clones, approximately 85% occurring once. Sequenced material: peripheral blood. All receptors come from a human donor in a cohort sampled during active COVID-19.

This chain joins TRBV6-5 and TRBJ1-5; D ambiguous. V was shortened by 8 bases and J by 1 base, with 12 bases between the two germline ends. Germline lookup yields CDR1 MNHEY and CDR2 SVGAGI. This CDR3 spans 14 amino acids. The CDR3: CASREGLSNQPQHF. The CDR3 region has the DNA TGTGCCAGCCGGGAGGGCTTGAGCAATCAGCCCCAGCATTTT.

This chain links TRBV9 with TRBJ1-2, with D possibly TRBD1 on 5 matching bases. V lost 0 bases to trimming and J lost 5 bases, with 11 bases between them. The CDR3 extends over 14 amino acids. Germline CDR1 reads SGDLS; CDR2 reads YYNGEE. The CDR3 loop is CASSVGGVRYGYTF. The CDR3 coding sequence is TGTGCCAGCAGCGTAGGGGGGGTTAGATATGGCTACACCTTC.

CDR3 nucleotides: TGTGCCAGCAGCTTAAGTACCATGCCGGGACAGGGGGCCGCTGAAGCTTTCTTT. Protein product: CASSLSTMPGQGAAEAFF. This sequence joins TRBV7-8 and TRBJ1-1, with TRBD1 matching over 12 bases. V was clipped by 2 bases and J by 6 bases; unmatched bases: 13. The CDR3 contains 18 residues. CDR1 SGHVS and CDR2 FQNEAQ come from the germline V gene. The whole variable domain, filled in from reference TRBV7-8 and TRBJ1-1, reads GAGVSQSPRYKVAKRGQDVALRCDPISGHVSLFWYQQALGQGPEFLTYFQNEAQLDKSGLPSDRFFAERPEGSVSTLKIQRTQQEDSAVYLCASSLSTMPGQGAAEAFFGQGTRLTVV.

V gene TRBV12-3 or TRBV12-4 combines with J gene TRBJ2-3, with D tentatively TRBD1 (6 bases). The CDR3 runs 12 residues. V shed 3 bases and J shed 7 bases, with 8 bases lying between them. CDR3 sequence: CASSFGGHTQYF. The CDR3 DNA sequence: TGTGCCAGCAGTTTTGGGGGCCATACGCAGTATTTT.

The V gene is TRBV2, the J gene TRBJ2-3, with TRBD1 matching 9 bases. Germline V gene data show CDR1 as SNHLY and CDR2 as FYNNEI. V trimming: 8 bases; J trimming: 3 bases; junction bases outside the gene matches: 3. CDR3 length equals 13 residues. DNA of the CDR3: TGTGCCAGCGGACAGGGGTGGACAGATACGCAGTATTTT. Amino acids: CASGQGWTDTQYF.